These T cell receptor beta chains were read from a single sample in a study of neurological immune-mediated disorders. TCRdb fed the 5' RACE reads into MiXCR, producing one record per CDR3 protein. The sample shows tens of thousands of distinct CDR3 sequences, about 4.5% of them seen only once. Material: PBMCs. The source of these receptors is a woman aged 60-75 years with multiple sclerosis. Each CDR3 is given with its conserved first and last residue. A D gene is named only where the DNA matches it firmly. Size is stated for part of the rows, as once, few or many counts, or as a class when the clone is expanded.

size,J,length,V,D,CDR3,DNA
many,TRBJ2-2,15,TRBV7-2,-,CASSLGQAGTGELFF,TGTGCCAGCAGTTTGGGGCAAGCGGGCACCGGGGAGCTGTTTTTT
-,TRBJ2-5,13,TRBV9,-,CASSPGSAETQYF,TGTGCCAGCAGCCCGGGGTCGGCGGAGACCCAGTACTTC
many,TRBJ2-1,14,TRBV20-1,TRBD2,CSAGTSGGYNEQFF,TGCAGTGCCGGGACTAGCGGGGGGTACAATGAGCAGTTCTTC
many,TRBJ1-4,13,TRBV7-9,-,CATTGTSNEKLFF,TGTGCCACCACCGGGACAAGTAATGAAAAACTGTTTTTT
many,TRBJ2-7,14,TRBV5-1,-,CASSLEGGTYEQYF,TGCGCCAGCAGCTTGGAGGGCGGGACCTACGAGCAGTACTTC
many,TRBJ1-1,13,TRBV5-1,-,CASSGGTDTEAFF,TGCGCCAGCAGTGGGGGAACCGACACTGAAGCTTTCTTT
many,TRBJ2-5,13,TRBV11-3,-,CASSFSGQETQYF,TGTGCCAGCAGCTTCAGCGGCCAAGAGACCCAGTACTTC
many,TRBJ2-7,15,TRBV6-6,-,CASREQLPGEREQYF,TGTGCCAGCAGAGAGCAGCTCCCGGGGGAGCGCGAGCAGTACTTC
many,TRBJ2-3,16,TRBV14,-,CASSQDQGVYTDTQYF,TGTGCCAGCAGCCAAGATCAGGGCGTTTACACAGATACGCAGTATTTT
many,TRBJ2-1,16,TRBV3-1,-,CASSQFAGGGYNEQFF,TGTGCCAGCAGCCAATTTGCCGGGGGCGGCTACAATGAGCAGTTCTTC
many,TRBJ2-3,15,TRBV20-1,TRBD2,CSALTSGASTDTQYF,TGCAGTGCTCTTACTAGCGGGGCCAGCACAGATACGCAGTATTTT
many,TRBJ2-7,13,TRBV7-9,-,CASSLVRTEEQYF,TGTGCCAGCAGCTTAGTCCGGACAGAAGAGCAGTACTTC
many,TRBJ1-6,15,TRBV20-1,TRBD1,CSALLTGAMDSPLHF,TGCAGTGCTTTACTGACAGGGGCAATGGATTCACCCCTCCACTTT
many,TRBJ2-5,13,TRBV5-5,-,CASSSGTPTTQYF,TGTGCCAGCAGCTCAGGGACACCCACGACCCAGTACTTC
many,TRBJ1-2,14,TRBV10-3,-,CAITQAGGTYGYTF,TGTGCCATCACCCAGGCCGGGGGCACCTATGGCTACACCTTC
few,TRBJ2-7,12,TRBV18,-,CASSPPAGTKSF,TGTGCCAGCTCACCACCGGCCGGGACAAAGTCTTTC
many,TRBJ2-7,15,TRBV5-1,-,CASSLQGGPSYEQYF,TGCGCCAGCAGCCTCCAGGGGGGTCCCTCCTACGAGCAGTACTTC
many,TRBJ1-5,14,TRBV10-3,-,CAISESRGNQPQHF,TGTGCCATCAGTGAGTCTAGGGGCAATCAGCCCCAGCATTTT
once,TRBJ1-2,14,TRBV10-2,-,CASSEPRLLYGYTF,TGCGCCAGCAGTGAGCCCCGACTGCTCTATGGCTACACCTTC
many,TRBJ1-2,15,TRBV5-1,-,CASSLDPGVNYGYTF,TGCGCCAGCAGCTTAGACCCAGGGGTTAACTATGGCTACACCTTC
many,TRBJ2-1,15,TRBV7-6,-,CASSLMAGVGNEQFF,TGTGCCAGCAGCTTAATGGCAGGGGTAGGCAATGAGCAGTTCTTC
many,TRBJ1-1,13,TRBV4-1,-,CASSQLVNTEAFF,TGCGCCAGCAGCCAACTGGTGAACACTGAAGCTTTCTTT
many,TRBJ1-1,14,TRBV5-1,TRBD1,CATSTGTMNTEAFF,TGCGCCACTTCGACAGGGACTATGAACACTGAAGCTTTCTTT
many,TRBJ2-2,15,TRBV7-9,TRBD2,CASSWRGASTGELFF,TGTGCCAGCAGTTGGCGGGGGGCTTCCACCGGGGAGCTGTTTTTT
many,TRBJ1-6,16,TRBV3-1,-,CASSHRASSYNSPLHF,TGTGCCAGCAGCCACAGGGCGAGCTCCTATAATTCACCCCTCCACTTT
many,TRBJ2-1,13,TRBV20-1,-,CSRWGGLGNEQFF,TGCAGCAGGTGGGGTGGCCTGGGGAATGAGCAGTTCTTC
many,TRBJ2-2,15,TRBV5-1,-,CASSLDRLPAGELFF,TGCGCCAGCAGCTTGGACCGCCTGCCGGCCGGGGAGCTGTTTTTT
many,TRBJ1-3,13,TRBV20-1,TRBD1,CSAGTGGGNTIYF,TGCAGTGCTGGGACAGGGGGTGGAAACACCATATATTTT
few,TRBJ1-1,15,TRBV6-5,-,CASSGREPLNTEAFF,TGTGCCAGCAGTGGACGGGAACCGTTGAACACTGAAGCTTTCTTT
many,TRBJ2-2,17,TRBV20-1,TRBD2,CSARKLTSGLNTGELFF,TGCAGTGCTAGAAAATTGACTAGCGGACTGAACACCGGGGAGCTGTTTTTT
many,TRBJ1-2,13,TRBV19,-,CASTLRGANGYTF,TGTGCCAGTACCCTACGGGGGGCCAATGGCTACACCTTC
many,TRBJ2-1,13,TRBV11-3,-,CASSQEGIREQFF,TGTGCCAGCAGCCAAGAGGGGATCCGCGAGCAGTTCTTC
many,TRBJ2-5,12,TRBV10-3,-,CAISEGGETQYF,TGTGCCATCAGTGAAGGGGGTGAGACCCAGTACTTC
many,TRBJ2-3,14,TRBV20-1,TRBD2,CSASSGATTDTQYF,TGCAGTGCTAGTAGCGGGGCCACCACAGATACGCAGTATTTT
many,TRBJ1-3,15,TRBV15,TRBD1,CATSRPGQGGNTIYF,TGTGCCACCAGCAGACCCGGACAGGGGGGAAACACCATATATTTT
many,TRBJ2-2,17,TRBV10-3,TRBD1,CAISEIGQGANTGELFF,TGTGCCATCAGTGAAATCGGACAGGGGGCGAACACCGGGGAGCTGTTTTTT